The 16 T cell receptor beta chains given below trace back to one sample, sequenced in a study of blood T cell repertoires in COVID-19. The protocol was immunoSEQ multiplex PCR, while the TCRdb copy is restricted to in-frame clones and leaves out a portion. Of more than 150,000 clones listed, approximately 80% are singletons. The source material was peripheral blood. Source of these receptors: a man between 65 and 85 years old who had recovered from COVID-19.

The rearrangement joins TRBV29-1 to TRBJ2-7; 9 nucleotides match TRBD1. The J segment lost 3 bases and the V segment lost 3 bases, leaving 6 bases of the junction unmatched. Germline CDR1 and CDR2: SQVTM and ANQGSEA. The CDR3 covers 14 residues. The CDR3 protein is CSVDSDRGSYEQYF. The CDR3 DNA reads TGCAGCGTTGACTCGGACAGGGGCAGCTACGAGCAGTACTTC.

This sequence joins TRBV7-6 and TRBJ2-2, with unresolved D. Germline V CDR1 and CDR2: SGHVS, FNYEAQ. V was clipped by 5 bases and J by 7 bases, with 11 bases between them. The CDR3 loop spans 13 amino acids. CDR3 nucleotides: TGTGCCAGCAGCATGGGCTCTGGCGGGGAGCTGTTTTTT. It translates to CASSMGSGGELFF.

The chain carries TRBV5-1 and TRBJ2-1; D may be TRBD1 (6 bases). The ends were cut back, 4 bases at V and 0 bases at J, with 17 bases in the middle. There are 17 residues in the CDR3. CDR1 and CDR2 from the germline V gene are SGHRS and YFSETQ. The CDR3 sequence: CASSPDSTPGSYNEQFF. The CDR3 DNA is TGCGCCAGCAGCCCGGACAGTACGCCCGGCTCCTACAATGAGCAGTTCTTC.

Notes on this clone: A junction boundary mismatches the germline segment, possibly from a read error. This rearrangement joins TRBV11-2 to TRBJ2-3; 8 positions match TRBD2. The CDR3 spans 13 residues. Germline loops: CDR1 SGHAT, CDR2 FQNNGV. CDR3 sequence: CASSPQLAGPLYF. The CDR3, as DNA: TGTGCCAGCAGCCCCCAATTAGCGGGACCGTTATACTTT.

The rearrangement joins TRBV5-6 to TRBJ1-6; 10 bases are a match to TRBD1. With 4 bases clipped from V and 8 bases from J, the junction kept 6 bases outside the gene matches. This CDR3 has 15 amino acids. Looked up from germline, CDR1 is SGHDT and CDR2 is YYEEEE. The CDR3 DNA is TGTGCCAGCAGCCTGGGACAGGGGTACGATTCACCCCTCCACTTT. It codes for CASSLGQGYDSPLHF.

V and J are TRBV11-2 and TRBJ2-7; 9 nucleotides match TRBD2. The germline V gene encodes CDR1 SGHAT and CDR2 FQNNGV. V was clipped by 0 bases and J by 6 bases; unmatched bases: 6. The length of the CDR3 is 15 residues. This CDR3 reads CASSLDHSGRTEQYF. The CDR3 DNA reads as TGTGCCAGCAGCTTAGATCATAGCGGGAGAACCGAGCAGTACTTC.

V is TRBV19 and J is TRBJ1-3; no reliable D call. V was shortened by 6 bases and J by 4 bases, with 10 bases between the two germline ends. Germline CDR1 LNHDA, CDR2 SQIVND (reference sequence). The CDR3 has 13 residues. Here the CDR3 reads CASSDTTGNTIYF. The CDR3 DNA reads as TGTGCCAGTAGCGACACAACGGGAAACACCATATATTTT.

The chain couples TRBV18 to TRBJ1-4; weak D call: TRBD1 (6 bases). CDR1 is KGHSH and CDR2 is LQKENI in the germline V gene. This CDR3 is built from 18 residues. Trimming left V 2 bases short and J 0 bases short, with 16 bases between. The chain's CDR3 is CASSPVGFAGATNEKLFF. For the CDR3, the DNA is TGTGCCAGCTCACCAGTCGGGTTTGCAGGGGCAACTAATGAAAAACTGTTTTTT.

The genes are TRBV6-5 and TRBJ1-4, with 7 bases fitting TRBD1. This CDR3 has 14 residues. Looked up from germline, CDR1 is MNHEY and CDR2 is SVGAGI. The trim removed 5 bases at V and 15 bases at J, leaving 15 bases unmatched. CDR3 sequence: CASSIGQEPGWVFF. CDR3 bases: TGTGCCAGCAGTATCGGACAGGAACCGGGGTGGGTGTTTTTT.

About this clone: The sample has other DNA sequences that encode this CDR3 too. The J gene is TRBJ2-1, the V gene TRBV18; TRBD2 matches at 11 bases. Germline lookup yields CDR1 KGHSH and CDR2 LQKENI. Losses at the gene ends were 0 bases for V and 5 bases for J; bases not matched to a gene: 3. The CDR3 totals 16 residues. DNA for the CDR3: TGTGCCAGCTCACCACCTGGGACTAGCGGAAACAATGAGCAGTTCTTC. This sequence encodes CASSPPGTSGNNEQFF.

The V and J genes are TRBV15 and TRBJ2-7; tentative D call: TRBD1 (6 bases). The CDR3 totals 13 residues. Germline CDR1 reads LNHNV; CDR2 reads YYDKDF (reference sequence). Between the trimmed V and J ends, which lost 8 bases and 9 bases, there was a span of 20 bases. CDR3 residues: CATGGAPQVAQYF. CDR3 DNA sequence: TGTGCCACCGGGGGCGCCCCCCAGGTCGCGCAGTACTTC.

The chain couples TRBV6-1 to TRBJ2-1; 13 bases line up with TRBD2. The germline gives CDR1 MNHNS, CDR2 SASEGT. The ends lost 1 base at V and 9 bases at J; junction bases unmatched: 6. This CDR3 has 16 residues. CDR3 nucleotide sequence: TGTGCCAGCAGTGAAGGACTAGCGGGAGGATGGGGTGAGCAGTTCTTC. This gives the protein CASSEGLAGGWGEQFF.

The chain recombines TRBV19 with TRBJ2-5; 8 nucleotides line up with TRBD1. Per germline, CDR1 LNHDA and CDR2 SQIVND (reference sequence). The CDR3 is 15 residues long. V lost 4 bases, J lost 5 bases, and 9 bases stayed unmatched. CDR3: CASSTQGGIGETQYF. CDR3 nucleotide sequence: TGTGCCAGTAGTACACAGGGGGGAATTGGTGAGACCCAGTACTTC.

The chain carries TRBV9 and TRBJ1-4; TRBD1 might be the D (5 bases). V was clipped by 1 base and J by 0 bases, with 7 bases between them. Per the germline V gene, CDR1 is SGDLS and CDR2 is YYNGEE. The CDR3 extends over 15 amino acids. CDR3 residues: CASSVTGATNEKLFF. CDR3 DNA: TGTGCCAGCAGCGTAACAGGCGCAACTAATGAAAAACTGTTTTTT.

Only a few counts were recorded for this clone. This chain uses TRBV9 with TRBJ1-2, with D unclear. V gave up 4 bases and J gave up 4 bases, with 17 bases separating them. This CDR3 comprises 15 residues. CDR1 SGDLS and CDR2 YYNGEE come from the germline V gene. Here the CDR3 reads CASSPNSDGGYGYTF. For the CDR3, the DNA is TGTGCCAGCAGCCCCAACTCAGACGGCGGCTATGGCTACACCTTC.

This chain links TRBV28 with TRBJ2-7; 10 bases are shared with TRBD2. This CDR3 comprises 15 residues. From germline, CDR1 is MDHEN and CDR2 SYDVKM. The V segment lost 5 bases and the J segment 1 base; nucleotides outside the gene matches: 5. The chain's CDR3 is CASSPPSGGSYEQYF. The CDR3 DNA is TGTGCCAGCAGTCCCCCTAGCGGGGGTTCCTACGAGCAGTACTTC.